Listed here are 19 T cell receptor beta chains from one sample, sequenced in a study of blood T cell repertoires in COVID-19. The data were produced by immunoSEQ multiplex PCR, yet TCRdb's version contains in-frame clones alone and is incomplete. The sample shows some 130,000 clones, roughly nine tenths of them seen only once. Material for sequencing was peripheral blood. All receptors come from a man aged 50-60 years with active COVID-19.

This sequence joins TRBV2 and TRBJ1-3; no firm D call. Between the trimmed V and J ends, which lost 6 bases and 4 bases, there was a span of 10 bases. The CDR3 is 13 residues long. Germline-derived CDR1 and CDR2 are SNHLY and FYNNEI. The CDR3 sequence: CASSTEEGNTIYF. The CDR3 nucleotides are TGTGCCAGCAGCACCGAGGAGGGAAACACCATATATTTT.

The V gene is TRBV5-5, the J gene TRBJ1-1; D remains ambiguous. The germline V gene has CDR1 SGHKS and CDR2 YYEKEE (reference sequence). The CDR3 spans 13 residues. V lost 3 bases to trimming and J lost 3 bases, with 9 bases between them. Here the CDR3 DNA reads TGTGCCAGCAGCTGGAGCCGGGACACTGAAGCTTTCTTT. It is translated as CASSWSRDTEAFF. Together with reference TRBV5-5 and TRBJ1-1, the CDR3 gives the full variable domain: DAGVTQSPTHLIKTRGQQVTLRCSPISGHKSVSWYQQVLGQGPQFIFQYYEKEERGRGNFPDRFSARQFPNYSSELNVNALLLGDSALYLCASSWSRDTEAFFGQGTRLTVV.

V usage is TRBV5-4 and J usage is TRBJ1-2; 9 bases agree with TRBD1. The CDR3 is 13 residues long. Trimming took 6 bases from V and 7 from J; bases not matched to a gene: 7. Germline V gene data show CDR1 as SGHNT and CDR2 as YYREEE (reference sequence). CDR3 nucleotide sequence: TGTGCCAGCACCCGCACAGGGGGCATTGGCTACACCTTC. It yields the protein CASTRTGGIGYTF.

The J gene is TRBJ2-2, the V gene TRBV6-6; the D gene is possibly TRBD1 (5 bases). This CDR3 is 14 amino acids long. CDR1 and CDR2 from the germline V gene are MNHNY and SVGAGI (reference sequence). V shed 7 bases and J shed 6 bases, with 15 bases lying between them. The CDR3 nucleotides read TGTGCCAGCATTGGGGTCAGGGCATCCGGGGAGCTGTTTTTT. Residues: CASIGVRASGELFF.

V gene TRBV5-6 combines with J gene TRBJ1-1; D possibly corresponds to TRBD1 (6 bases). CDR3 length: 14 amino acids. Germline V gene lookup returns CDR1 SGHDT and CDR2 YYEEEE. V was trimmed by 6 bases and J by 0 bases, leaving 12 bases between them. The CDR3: CASTLGTLNTEAFF. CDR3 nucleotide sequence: TGTGCCAGCACCCTCGGGACACTGAACACTGAAGCTTTCTTT.

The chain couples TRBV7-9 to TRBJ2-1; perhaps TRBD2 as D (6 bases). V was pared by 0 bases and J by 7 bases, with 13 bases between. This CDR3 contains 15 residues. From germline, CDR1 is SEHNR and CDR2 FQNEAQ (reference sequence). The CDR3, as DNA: TGTGCCAGCAGCTTAGCGCTTCGGGAGAAGAATGAGCAGTTCTTC. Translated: CASSLALREKNEQFF.

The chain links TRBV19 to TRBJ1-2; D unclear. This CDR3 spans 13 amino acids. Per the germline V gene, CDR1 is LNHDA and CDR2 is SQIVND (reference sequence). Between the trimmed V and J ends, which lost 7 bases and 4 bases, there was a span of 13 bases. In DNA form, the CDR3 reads TGTGCCAGTACCCCCTCGGGGTTCTATGGCTACACCTTC. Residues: CASTPSGFYGYTF.

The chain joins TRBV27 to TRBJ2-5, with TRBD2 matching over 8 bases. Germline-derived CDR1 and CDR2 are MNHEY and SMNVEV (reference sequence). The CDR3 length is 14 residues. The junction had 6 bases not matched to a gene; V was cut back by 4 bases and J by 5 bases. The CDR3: CASSSRLARETQYF. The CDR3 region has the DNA TGTGCCAGCAGTTCGCGACTAGCGAGGGAGACCCAGTACTTC.

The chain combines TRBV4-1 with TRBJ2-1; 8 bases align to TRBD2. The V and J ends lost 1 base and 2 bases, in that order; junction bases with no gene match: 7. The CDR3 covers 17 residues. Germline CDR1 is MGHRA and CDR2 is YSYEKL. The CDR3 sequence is CASSQGFTSGAYNEQFF. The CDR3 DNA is TGCGCCAGCAGCCAAGGATTCACTAGCGGAGCCTACAATGAGCAGTTCTTC.

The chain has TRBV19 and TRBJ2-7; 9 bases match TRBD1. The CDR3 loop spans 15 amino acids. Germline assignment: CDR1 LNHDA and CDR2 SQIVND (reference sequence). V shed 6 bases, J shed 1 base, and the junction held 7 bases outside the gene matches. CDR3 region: CASRDTGTGSYEQYF. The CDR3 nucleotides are TGTGCCAGTAGAGACACCGGGACAGGGTCCTACGAGCAGTACTTC.

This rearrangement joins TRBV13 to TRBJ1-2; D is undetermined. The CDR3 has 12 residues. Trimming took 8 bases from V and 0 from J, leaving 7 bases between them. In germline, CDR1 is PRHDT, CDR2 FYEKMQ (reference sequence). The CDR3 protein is CASEGSNYGYTF. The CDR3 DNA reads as TGTGCCAGCGAGGGTTCTAACTATGGCTACACCTTC.

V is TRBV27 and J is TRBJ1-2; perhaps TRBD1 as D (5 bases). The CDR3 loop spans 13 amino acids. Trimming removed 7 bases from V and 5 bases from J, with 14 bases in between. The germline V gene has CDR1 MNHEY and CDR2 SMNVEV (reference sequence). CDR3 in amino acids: CASKKWGDYGYTF. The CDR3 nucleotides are TGTGCCAGCAAGAAATGGGGGGATTATGGCTACACCTTC.

Here the CDR3 reads CASSLFLGQSYGYTF. The CDR3 nucleotides are TGTGCCAGCAGTTTATTCCTTGGACAGTCCTATGGCTACACCTTC. This rearrangement joins TRBV27 to TRBJ1-2; a possible D gene is TRBD1 (6 bases). Germline V gene data show CDR1 as MNHEY and CDR2 as SMNVEV (reference sequence). The CDR3 runs 15 residues. Trimming took off 1 base at V and 4 bases at J, with 13 bases between the two ends.

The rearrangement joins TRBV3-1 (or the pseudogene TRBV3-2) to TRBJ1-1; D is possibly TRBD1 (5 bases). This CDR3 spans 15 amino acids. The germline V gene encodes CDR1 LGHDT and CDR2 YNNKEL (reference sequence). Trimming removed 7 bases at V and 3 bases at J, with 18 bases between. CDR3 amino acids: CASNHQGEVHTEAFF. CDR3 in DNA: TGTGCCAGCAACCATCAGGGCGAGGTTCACACTGAAGCTTTCTTT.

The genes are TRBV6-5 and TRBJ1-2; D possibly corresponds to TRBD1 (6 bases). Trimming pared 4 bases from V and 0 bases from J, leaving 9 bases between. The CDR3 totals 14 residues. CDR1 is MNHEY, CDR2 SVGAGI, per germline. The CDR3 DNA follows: TGTGCCAGCAGTTCGGACAGTGCTAACTATGGCTACACCTTC. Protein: CASSSDSANYGYTF.

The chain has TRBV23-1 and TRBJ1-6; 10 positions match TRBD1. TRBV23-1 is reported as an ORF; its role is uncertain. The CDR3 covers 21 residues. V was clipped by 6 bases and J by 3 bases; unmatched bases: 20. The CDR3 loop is CASSSGKAGQGKVSYNSPLHF. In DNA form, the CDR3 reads TGCGCCAGCAGCTCCGGGAAAGCGGGACAGGGGAAGGTTAGCTATAATTCACCCCTCCACTTT.

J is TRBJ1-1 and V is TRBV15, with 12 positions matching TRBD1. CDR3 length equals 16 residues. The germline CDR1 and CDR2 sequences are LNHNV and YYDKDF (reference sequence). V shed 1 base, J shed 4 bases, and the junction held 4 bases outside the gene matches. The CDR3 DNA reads TGTGCCACCAGCAGAGGGGACAGGGGGCGCCGCACTGAAGCTTTCTTT. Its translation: CATSRGDRGRRTEAFF.

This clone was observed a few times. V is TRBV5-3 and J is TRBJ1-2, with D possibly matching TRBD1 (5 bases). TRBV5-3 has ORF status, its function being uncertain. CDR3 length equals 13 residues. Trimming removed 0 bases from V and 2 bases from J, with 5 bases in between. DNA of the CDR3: TGTGCCAGAAGCTTGGGACAGAACTATGGCTACACCTTC. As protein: CARSLGQNYGYTF.

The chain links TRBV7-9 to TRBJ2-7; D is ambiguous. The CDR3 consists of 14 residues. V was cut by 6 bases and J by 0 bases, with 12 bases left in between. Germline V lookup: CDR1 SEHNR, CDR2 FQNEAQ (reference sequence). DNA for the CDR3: TGTGCCAGCAGTGATGCAGGAATCTCCTACGAGCAGTACGTC. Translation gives CASSDAGISYEQYV.